This T cell receptor (beta chain) is drawn from a study of naive and memory T cell subsets. Study-wide results and limits: Naive and memory subsets had different power law exponents for TCR abundance. Activation and differentiation may alter RNA-based TCR counts.

Trimming took 5 bases from V and 4 from J, leaving 16 bases between them. This CDR3 has 15 amino acids. As to this clonotype: What it binds is unknown.

Both TRBC1 and TRBC2 were covered by a beta constant-region primer of two equimolar oligonucleotides. Ligated cDNA was amplified by four rounds of PCR with nested alpha and beta constant-region primers and SP2. TCRdb itself ran the UMI-ligation and nested PCR reads through MiXCR, one entry per CDR3 protein. The data show tens of thousands of distinct CDR3 sequences, around 14% seen once. Cells stained for CD3, CD4, CD8, CD45RA, CD27 and viability were sorted into four CD45RA/CD27 subsets. J is TRBJ2-3 and V is TRBV12-3 or TRBV12-4, with D perhaps matching TRBD1 (6 bases). The TCR originated in a human donor in good health. Input material: central memory CD4+ T cells from blood. The CDR3 loop is CASSPRQVGPDTQYF. The CDR3 coding sequence is TGTGCCAGCAGTCCGCGACAGGTTGGTCCAGATACGCAGTATTTT.